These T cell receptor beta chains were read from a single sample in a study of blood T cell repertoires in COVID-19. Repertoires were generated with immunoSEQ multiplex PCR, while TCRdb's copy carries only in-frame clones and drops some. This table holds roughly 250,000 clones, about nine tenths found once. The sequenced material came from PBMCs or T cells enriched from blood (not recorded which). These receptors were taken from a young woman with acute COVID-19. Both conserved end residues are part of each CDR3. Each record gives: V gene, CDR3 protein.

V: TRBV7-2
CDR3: CASSPPQGGSRYGYTF

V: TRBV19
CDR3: CASSVGEAYEQYF

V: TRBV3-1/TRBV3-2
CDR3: CASSPPETGGETQYF

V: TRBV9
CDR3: CASSVAPGEATDTQYF

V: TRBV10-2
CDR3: CASSVAGSNQPQHF

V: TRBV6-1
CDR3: CASSERLGRNTEAFF

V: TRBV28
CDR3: CASSSYYEQYF

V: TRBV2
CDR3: CASSERGFGEQYF

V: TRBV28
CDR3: CASSLWGGTSGRASYEQYF

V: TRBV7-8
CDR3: CASSLFTWTGAGSSYEQYF

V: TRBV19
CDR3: CASSTGPRGNTEAFF

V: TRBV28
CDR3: CASSRTGGTTNEKLFF

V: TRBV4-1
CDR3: CASSQGDRNTIYF

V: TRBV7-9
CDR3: CASSLTGGTEGYTF

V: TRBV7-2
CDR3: CASSLAAAGTSGRRGYQETQYF

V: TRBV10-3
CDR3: CAISGASGISYEQYF

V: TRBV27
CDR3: CASSLSGGAWTGELFF

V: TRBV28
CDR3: CASSSPGSGQETQYF

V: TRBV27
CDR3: CASSWSWGPDYEQYF

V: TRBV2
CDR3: CASRPPVGGEAQPQHF

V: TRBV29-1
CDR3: CSVGAGSYNEQFF

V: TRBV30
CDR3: CAWEDTRNTEAFF

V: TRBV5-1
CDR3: CASSLGDRIYGYTF

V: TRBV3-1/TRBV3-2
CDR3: CASSMTSLAGGPTDTQYF

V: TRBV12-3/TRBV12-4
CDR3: CASSLRGTGELFF

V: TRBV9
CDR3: CASSETLAGSSYNEQFF

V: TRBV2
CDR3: CASKGTSGRLDTQYF

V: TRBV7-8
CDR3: CASSLNGVPGQTDFTEAFF

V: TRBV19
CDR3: CASRGGAGENIQYF